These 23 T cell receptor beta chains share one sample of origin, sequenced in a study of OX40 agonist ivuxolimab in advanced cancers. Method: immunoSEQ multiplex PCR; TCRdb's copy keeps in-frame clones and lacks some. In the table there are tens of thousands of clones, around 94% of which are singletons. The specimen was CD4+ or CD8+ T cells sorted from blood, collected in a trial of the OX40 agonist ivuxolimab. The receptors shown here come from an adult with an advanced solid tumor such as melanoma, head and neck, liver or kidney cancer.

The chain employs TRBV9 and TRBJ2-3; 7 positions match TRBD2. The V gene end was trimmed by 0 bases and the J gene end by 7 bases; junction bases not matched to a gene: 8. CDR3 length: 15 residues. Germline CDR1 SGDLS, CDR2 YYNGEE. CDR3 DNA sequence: TGTGCCAGCAGCGTAGAGGTCGGGGAGGGGTATACGCAGTATTTT. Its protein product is CASSVEVGEGYTQYF.

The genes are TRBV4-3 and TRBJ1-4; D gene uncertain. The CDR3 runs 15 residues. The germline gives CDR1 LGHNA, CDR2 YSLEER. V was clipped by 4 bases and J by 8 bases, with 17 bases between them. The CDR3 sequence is CASSLTGPGWEKLFF. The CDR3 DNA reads TGCGCCAGCAGCCTGACTGGGCCAGGTTGGGAAAAACTGTTTTTT.

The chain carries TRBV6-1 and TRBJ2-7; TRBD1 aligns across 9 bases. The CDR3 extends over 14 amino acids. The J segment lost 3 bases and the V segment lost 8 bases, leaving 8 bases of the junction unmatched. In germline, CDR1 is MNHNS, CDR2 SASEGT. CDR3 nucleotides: TGTGCCAGCTCATGGACAGGGGAGCTCTACGAGCAGTACTTC. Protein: CASSWTGELYEQYF.

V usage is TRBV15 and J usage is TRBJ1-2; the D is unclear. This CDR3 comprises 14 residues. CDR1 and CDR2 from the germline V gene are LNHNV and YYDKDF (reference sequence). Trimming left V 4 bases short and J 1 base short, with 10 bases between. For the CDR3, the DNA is TGTGCCACCAGCACCCTAGTTGGTAACTATGGCTACACCTTC. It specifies CATSTLVGNYGYTF.

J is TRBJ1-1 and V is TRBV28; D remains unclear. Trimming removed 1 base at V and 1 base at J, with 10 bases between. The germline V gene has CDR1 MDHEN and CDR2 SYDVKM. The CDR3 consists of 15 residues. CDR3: CASSLSRTGNTEAFF. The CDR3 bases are TGTGCCAGCAGTTTATCCCGGACTGGGAACACTGAAGCTTTCTTT.

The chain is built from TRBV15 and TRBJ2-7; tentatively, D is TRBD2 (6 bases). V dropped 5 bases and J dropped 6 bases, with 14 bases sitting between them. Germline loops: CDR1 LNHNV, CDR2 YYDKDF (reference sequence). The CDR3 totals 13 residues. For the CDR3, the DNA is TGTGCCACCAGCCAGACTAGAAGCGGCGAGCAGTACTTC. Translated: CATSQTRSGEQYF.

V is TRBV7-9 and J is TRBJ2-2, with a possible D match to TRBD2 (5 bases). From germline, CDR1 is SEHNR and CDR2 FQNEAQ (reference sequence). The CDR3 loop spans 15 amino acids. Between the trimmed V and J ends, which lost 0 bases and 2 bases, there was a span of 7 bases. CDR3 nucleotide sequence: TGTGCCAGCAGCTTAGCAGGACTTAACACCGGGGAGCTGTTTTTT. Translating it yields CASSLAGLNTGELFF.

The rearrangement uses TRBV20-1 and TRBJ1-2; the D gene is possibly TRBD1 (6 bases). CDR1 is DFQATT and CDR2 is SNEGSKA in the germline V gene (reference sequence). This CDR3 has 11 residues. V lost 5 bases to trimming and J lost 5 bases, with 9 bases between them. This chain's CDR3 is CSAYREYGYTF. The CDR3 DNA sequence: TGCAGTGCTTACAGGGAATATGGCTACACCTTC.

This CDR3 reads CASSYTSRGDNEQFF. Here the CDR3 DNA reads TGTGCCAGCAGCTATACTAGCAGGGGGGACAATGAGCAGTTCTTC. The V call is TRBV7-9, the J call TRBJ2-1; D is possibly TRBD1 (7 bases). CDR3 size: 15 residues. Per germline, CDR1 SEHNR and CDR2 FQNEAQ (reference sequence). V was trimmed by 4 bases and J by 5 bases, leaving 15 bases between them. The complete variable domain, with remaining parts taken from reference TRBV7-9 and TRBJ2-1, reads DTGVSQNPRHKITKRGQNVTFRCDPISEHNRLYWYRQTLGQGPEFLTYFQNEAQLEKSRLLSDRFSAERPKGSFSTLEIQRTEQGDSAMYLCASSYTSRGDNEQFFGPGTRLTVL.

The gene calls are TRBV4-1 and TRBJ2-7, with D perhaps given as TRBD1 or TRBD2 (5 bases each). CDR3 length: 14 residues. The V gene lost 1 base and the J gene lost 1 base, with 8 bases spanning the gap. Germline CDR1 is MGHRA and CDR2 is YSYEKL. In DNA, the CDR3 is TGCGCCAGCAGCCAAGGGGGGAATTCCTACGAGCAGTACTTC. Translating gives CASSQGGNSYEQYF.

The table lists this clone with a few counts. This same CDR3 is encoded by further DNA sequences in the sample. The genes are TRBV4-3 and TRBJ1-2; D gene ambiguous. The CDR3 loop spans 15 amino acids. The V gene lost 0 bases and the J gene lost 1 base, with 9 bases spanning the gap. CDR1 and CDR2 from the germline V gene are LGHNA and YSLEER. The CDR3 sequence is CASSQDREGNYGYTF. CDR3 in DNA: TGCGCCAGCAGCCAAGATCGCGAGGGTAACTATGGCTACACCTTC.

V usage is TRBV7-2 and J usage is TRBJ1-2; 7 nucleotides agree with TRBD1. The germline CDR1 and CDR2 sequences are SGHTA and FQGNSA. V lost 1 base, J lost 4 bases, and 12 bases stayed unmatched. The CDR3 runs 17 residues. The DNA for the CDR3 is TGTGCCAGCAGCTTAGTGCCCCCCGACAGGGTTGGCTATGGCTACACCTTC. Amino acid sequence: CASSLVPPDRVGYGYTF. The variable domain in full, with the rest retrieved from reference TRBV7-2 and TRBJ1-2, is GAGVSQSPSNKVTEKGKDVELRCDPISGHTALYWYRQSLGQGLEFLIYFQGNSAPDKSGLPSDRFSAERTGGSVSTLTIQRTQQEDSAVYLCASSLVPPDRVGYGYTFGSGTRLTVV.

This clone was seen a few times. The CDR3 nucleotides read TGTGCCAGTAGTACCGGGTTTGGGAACACTGAAGCTTTCTTT. Translation: CASSTGFGNTEAFF. The V and J genes are TRBV19 and TRBJ1-1; D not resolved. CDR1 and CDR2 from the germline V gene are LNHDA and SQIVND (reference sequence). This CDR3 is 14 amino acids long. Trimming left V 4 bases short and J 1 base short, with 10 bases between.

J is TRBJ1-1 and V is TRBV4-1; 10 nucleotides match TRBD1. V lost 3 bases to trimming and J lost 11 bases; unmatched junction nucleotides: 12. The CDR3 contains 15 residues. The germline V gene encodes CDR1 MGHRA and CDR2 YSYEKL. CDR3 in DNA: TGCGCCAGCAGCCAGTCCCCGACAGGGGGCGAGGAGGCTTTCTTT. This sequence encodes CASSQSPTGGEEAFF.

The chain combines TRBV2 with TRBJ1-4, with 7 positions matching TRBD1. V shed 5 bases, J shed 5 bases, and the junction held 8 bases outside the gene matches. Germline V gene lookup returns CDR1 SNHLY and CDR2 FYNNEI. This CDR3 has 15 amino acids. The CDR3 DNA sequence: TGTGCCAGCAGTAGGGGGCAGGGATTAAATGAAAAACTGTTTTTT. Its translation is CASSRGQGLNEKLFF.

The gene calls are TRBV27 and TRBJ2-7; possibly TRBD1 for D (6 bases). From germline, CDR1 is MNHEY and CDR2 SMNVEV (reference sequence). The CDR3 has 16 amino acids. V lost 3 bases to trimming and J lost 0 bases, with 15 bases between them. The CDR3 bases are TGTGCCAGCAGTTTCCTGGGGGCGTTAAGCTCCTACGAGCAGTACTTC. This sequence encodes CASSFLGALSSYEQYF.

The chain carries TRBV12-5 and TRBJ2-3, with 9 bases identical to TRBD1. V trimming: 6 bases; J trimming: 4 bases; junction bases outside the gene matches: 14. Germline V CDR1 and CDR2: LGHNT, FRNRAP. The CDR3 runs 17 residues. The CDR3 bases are TGTGCTAGTGGAACGCATACCTGGGACAGGGCCTCAGATACGCAGTATTTT. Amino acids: CASGTHTWDRASDTQYF.

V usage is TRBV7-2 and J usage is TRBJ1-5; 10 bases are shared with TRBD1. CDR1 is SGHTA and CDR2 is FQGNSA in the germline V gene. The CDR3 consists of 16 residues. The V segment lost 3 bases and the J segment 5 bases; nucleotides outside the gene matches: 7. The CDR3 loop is CASSLTGGAGDQPQHF. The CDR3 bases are TGTGCCAGCAGCTTGACAGGGGGCGCAGGGGATCAGCCCCAGCATTTT.

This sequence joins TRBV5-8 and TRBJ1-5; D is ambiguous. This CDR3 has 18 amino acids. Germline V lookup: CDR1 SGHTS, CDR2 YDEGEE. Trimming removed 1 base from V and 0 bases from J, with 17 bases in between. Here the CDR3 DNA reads TGTGCCAGCAGCTTGATGGGTATAGGACCCTATAGCAATCAGCCCCAGCATTTT. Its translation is CASSLMGIGPYSNQPQHF. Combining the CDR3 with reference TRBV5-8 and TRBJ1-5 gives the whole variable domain EAGVTQSPTHLIKTRGQQATLRCSPISGHTSVYWYQQALGLGLQFLLWYDEGEERNRGNFPPRFSGRQFPNYSSELNVNALELEDSALYLCASSLMGIGPYSNQPQHFGDGTRLSIL.

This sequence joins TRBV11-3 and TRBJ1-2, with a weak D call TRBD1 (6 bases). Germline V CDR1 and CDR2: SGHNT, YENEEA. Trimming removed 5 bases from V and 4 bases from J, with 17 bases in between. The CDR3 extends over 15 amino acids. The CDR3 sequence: CASSKSRGSSYGYTF. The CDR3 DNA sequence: TGTGCCAGCAGCAAATCCAGGGGTTCGAGCTATGGCTACACCTTC.

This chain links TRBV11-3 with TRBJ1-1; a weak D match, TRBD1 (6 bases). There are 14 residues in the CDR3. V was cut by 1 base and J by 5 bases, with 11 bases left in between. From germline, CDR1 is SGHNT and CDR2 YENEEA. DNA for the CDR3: TGTGCCAGCAGCTTAGGAGGGGGGGGAACTGAAGCTTTCTTT. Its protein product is CASSLGGGGTEAFF.

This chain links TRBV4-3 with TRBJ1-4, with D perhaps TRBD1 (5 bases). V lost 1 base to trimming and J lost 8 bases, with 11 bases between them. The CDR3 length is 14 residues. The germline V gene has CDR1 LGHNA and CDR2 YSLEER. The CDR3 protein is CASSQAQGWEKLFF. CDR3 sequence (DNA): TGCGCCAGCAGCCAAGCCCAGGGTTGGGAAAAACTGTTTTTT.

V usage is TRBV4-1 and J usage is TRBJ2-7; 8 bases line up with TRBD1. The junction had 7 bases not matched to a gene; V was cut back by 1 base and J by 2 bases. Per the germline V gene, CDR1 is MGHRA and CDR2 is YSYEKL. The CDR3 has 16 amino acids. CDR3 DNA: TGCGCCAGCAGCCAAGCTCCCGCAGGGGGCACCTACGAGCAGTACTTC. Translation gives CASSQAPAGGTYEQYF.